These 30 T cell receptor beta chains originate from one sample sequenced in a study of neurological immune-mediated disorders. Time point described: longitudinal time-point 3. TCRdb recomputed calls from the 5' RACE reads with MiXCR, one row per CDR3 protein. The sample lists roughly 50,000 distinct CDR3 sequences, 9.5% to 15% occurring once. Sequenced sample: PBMCs. The receptor set was obtained from a male donor with HTLV-1-associated myelopathy (HAM/TSP).

This clonotype was seen at least ten times. The rearrangement links TRBV6-5 to TRBJ2-7, with D possibly matching TRBD2 (5 bases). Per germline, CDR1 MNHEY and CDR2 SVGAGI. V lost 5 bases, J lost 1 base, and 9 bases lay in between. The CDR3 consists of 13 residues. This CDR3 reads CASSVGLSYEQYF. CDR3 nucleotide sequence: TGTGCCAGCAGTGTCGGACTGTCCTACGAGCAGTACTTC.

This clonotype was found many times. J is TRBJ2-3 and V is TRBV20-1; TRBD2 matches at 9 bases. Germline V gives CDR1 DFQATT, CDR2 SNEGSKA (reference sequence). This CDR3 contains 15 residues. V shed 3 bases, J shed 0 bases, and the junction held 4 bases outside the gene matches. This chain's CDR3 is CSARWSGRSTDTQYF. DNA of the CDR3: TGCAGTGCTAGGTGGAGCGGGAGGAGCACAGATACGCAGTATTTT.

This clonotype was found a few times. The chain links TRBV5-1 to TRBJ1-6; 8 nucleotides agree with TRBD1. The V segment lost 2 bases and the J segment 9 bases; nucleotides outside the gene matches: 7. The CDR3 runs 15 residues. Germline V gene sequence: CDR1 SGHRS, CDR2 YFSETQ. The CDR3 loop is CASSFPRTGISPLHF. As DNA, the CDR3 is TGCGCCAGCAGCTTTCCCCGGACAGGGATTTCACCCCTCCACTTT.

This clonotype was seen many times. This chain connects TRBV28 to TRBJ1-1; D is perhaps TRBD1 (5 bases). CDR3 length equals 13 residues. Looked up from germline, CDR1 is MDHEN and CDR2 is SYDVKM. V shed 7 bases and J shed 4 bases, with 13 bases lying between them. CDR3 region: CASTTGGGTEAFF. The CDR3 coding sequence is TGTGCCAGCACCACTGGGGGGGGCACTGAAGCTTTCTTT.

In this sample, this clonotype turned up many times. The rearrangement links TRBV5-1 to TRBJ2-5; the D call may be TRBD1 or TRBD2 (6 bases each). The ends were cut back, 6 bases at V and 3 bases at J, with 12 bases in the middle. This CDR3 comprises 13 residues. Per germline, CDR1 SGHRS and CDR2 YFSETQ. CDR3: CASKSGEEETQYF. CDR3 sequence (DNA): TGCGCCAGCAAATCAGGGGAGGAAGAGACCCAGTACTTC.

The sample holds many counts of this clonotype. The gene calls are TRBV5-1 and TRBJ1-3, with a possible D match to TRBD1 (5 bases). V was pared by 5 bases and J by 1 base, with 13 bases between. The CDR3 runs to 15 residues. Germline V gene lookup returns CDR1 SGHRS and CDR2 YFSETQ. The CDR3 spells CASRTTGLSGNTIYF. CDR3 sequence (DNA): TGCGCCAGCAGGACAACAGGTCTGTCTGGAAACACCATATATTTT.

Comment on this clonotype: This may be a read error, as it is one base from a much larger clone. This chain connects TRBV5-6 to TRBJ1-1; D is uncertain. This CDR3 contains 14 residues. V lost 5 bases and J lost 3, with 14 bases in between. Germline V gives CDR1 SGHDT, CDR2 YYEEEE. CDR3 nucleotides: TGTGCCAGCAGGGAATTTTACAAGTACACTGAAGCTTTCTTT. Protein: CASREFYKYTEAFF. The variable domain in full, completed from reference TRBV5-6 and TRBJ1-1, reads DAGVTQSPTHLIKTRGQQVTLRCSPKSGHDTVSWYQQALGQGPQFIFQYYEEEERQRGNFPDRFSGHQFPNYSSELNVNALLLGDSALYLCASREFYKYTEAFFGQGTRLTVV.

This clonotype has at least ten counts. The rearrangement uses TRBV11-2 and TRBJ2-7; D call uncertain. The CDR3 is 19 amino acids. Germline CDR1 SGHAT, CDR2 FQNNGV. V was pared by 5 bases and J by 2 bases, with 28 bases between. DNA of the CDR3: TGTGCCAGCAGCCAAAGTTCCCTTAGTTGGAGCGCCCAAACCTACGAGCAGTACTTC. This translates into CASSQSSLSWSAQTYEQYF.

This clonotype has ten or more counts. This chain connects TRBV6-5 to TRBJ2-7; no reliable D call. Germline loops: CDR1 MNHEY, CDR2 SVGAGI. The CDR3 loop spans 16 amino acids. V lost 0 bases and J 2 bases, leaving 14 bases between the germline ends. The CDR3 is CASSYSASLSPYEQYF. The CDR3 DNA is TGTGCCAGCAGTTACTCGGCCAGCTTATCACCCTACGAGCAGTACTTC.

This clonotype was recorded at least ten times. The V gene is TRBV5-1, the J gene TRBJ2-5; D may be TRBD1 or TRBD2 (5 bases each). V was cut by 0 bases and J by 5 bases, with 8 bases left in between. This CDR3 region has 13 residues. CDR1 and CDR2 from the germline V gene are SGHRS and YFSETQ. CDR3 sequence: CASSLEGDETQYF. The CDR3 bases are TGCGCCAGCAGCTTGGAAGGGGACGAGACCCAGTACTTC.

Worth noting for this clonotype: Without the conserved terminal phenylalanine or tryptophan, this CDR3 likely stems from a read error. This chain joins TRBV5-1 and TRBJ2-7, with D unclear. The CDR3 is 14 residues long. Per germline, CDR1 SGHRS and CDR2 YFSETQ. The CDR3 loop is CASSSWTDPYEQYL. CDR3 sequence (DNA): TGTGCCAGCAGCTCCTGGACGGACCCCTACGAGCAGTACTTA.

This clonotype showed up many times. V gene TRBV7-9 combines with J gene TRBJ1-1; 7 bases agree with TRBD1. Germline values: CDR1 SEHNR, CDR2 FQNEAQ (reference sequence). Trimming at V came to 5 bases and at J to 7 bases, leaving 13 bases not matched to a gene. The CDR3 spans 15 residues. The CDR3 coding sequence is TGTGCCAGCAGCCCCGTGGACAGGATGCGTTTTGAAGCTTTCTTT. It encodes CASSPVDRMRFEAFF.

This clonotype was seen repeatedly, ten times or more. The V and J genes are TRBV12-3 or TRBV12-4 and TRBJ1-2; 8 nucleotides agree with TRBD1. This CDR3 has 13 residues. Unmatched junction bases numbered 8, after V lost 6 bases and J lost 8 bases. DNA for the CDR3: TGTGCCAGCAGCACGGACAGGGCGAGGGGCTACACCTTC. It encodes CASSTDRARGYTF.

Details on this clonotype: Possible read error: a much larger clone is one base away. The gene calls are TRBV7-2 and TRBJ2-3; D ambiguous. From germline, CDR1 is SGHTA and CDR2 FQGNSA. The CDR3 consists of 13 residues. Trimming cost V 3 bases and J 6 bases, with 10 bases left between them. The chain's CDR3 is CASSFYVTDTQYF. As DNA, the CDR3 is TGTGCCAGCAGCTTCTATGTTACGGATACGCAGTATTTT.

This clonotype is deemed large (0.1 to 1%). The genes are TRBV20-1 and TRBJ1-4; 7 bases are shared with TRBD1. V was pared by 2 bases and J by 7 bases, with 7 bases of the junction left unmatched. Germline values: CDR1 DFQATT, CDR2 SNEGSKA (reference sequence). This CDR3 has 14 residues. In DNA, the CDR3 is TGCAGTGCTAGATTGGGACAGAGGACTGAAAAACTGTTTTTT. Translated, it gives CSARLGQRTEKLFF.

In its sample, this clonotype was seen a few times. The J gene is TRBJ2-5, the V gene TRBV28; the D gene could be TRBD1 or TRBD2 (5 bases each). The V and J ends lost 6 bases and 1 base respectively, with 15 bases between them. This CDR3 is 15 amino acids long. The germline V gene has CDR1 MDHEN and CDR2 SYDVKM. The CDR3 here is CASRSRGTAQETQYF. The CDR3, as DNA: TGTGCCAGCAGGTCTCGAGGGACGGCCCAAGAGACCCAGTACTTC.

The table lists this clonotype with many counts. The chain has TRBV20-1 and TRBJ1-2; D might be TRBD1 (6 bases). The germline CDR1 and CDR2 sequences are DFQATT and SNEGSKA (reference sequence). Between the trimmed V and J ends, which lost 6 bases and 3 bases, there was a span of 20 bases. CDR3 length: 15 amino acids. The CDR3 region has the DNA TGCAGTGCCAGGACGCCCAGGGGTGGGCACTATGGCTACACCTTC. This sequence encodes CSARTPRGGHYGYTF.

At least ten counts were recorded for this clonotype. This chain joins TRBV9 and TRBJ1-5; D is perhaps TRBD1 (5 bases). Trimming stripped 1 base from V and 6 bases from J, with 11 bases between. CDR3 length: 14 amino acids. Per germline, CDR1 SGDLS and CDR2 YYNGEE. The CDR3 protein is CASSVRGDAQPQHF. The CDR3 bases are TGTGCCAGCAGCGTACGGGGGGACGCTCAGCCCCAGCATTTT.

Comment on this clonotype: One end of the junction is discordant with germline, which a read error may explain. CDR3 sequence (DNA): TGTGCCATCAGCTTCGGGACGGATTATGGCTACACCTTC. It is translated as CAISFGTDYGYTF. V is TRBV7-8 and J is TRBJ1-2; TRBD1 is a possible D gene (5 bases). CDR1 is SGHVS, CDR2 FQNEAQ, per germline. The CDR3 is 13 amino acids.

This clonotype was recorded many times. The chain has TRBV19 and TRBJ1-5; a weak D match, TRBD1 (5 bases). Per the germline V gene, CDR1 is LNHDA and CDR2 is SQIVND (reference sequence). The CDR3 has 11 amino acids. V lost 6 bases, J lost 11 bases, and 11 bases lay in between. DNA of the CDR3: TGTGCCAGTAGCTTGGGGGGAACCCAGCATTTT. Protein sequence: CASSLGGTQHF.

Many counts were recorded for this clonotype. The DNA for the CDR3 is TGTGCCAGCAACAACAATTGGGGACAGCAGAACACTGAAGCTTTCTTT. The encoded protein is CASNNNWGQQNTEAFF. The gene calls are TRBV7-9 and TRBJ1-1; 7 bases fit TRBD1. Germline V gene lookup returns CDR1 SEHNR and CDR2 FQNEAQ (reference sequence). The V segment lost 7 bases and the J segment 1 base; nucleotides outside the gene matches: 12. The CDR3 spans 16 residues.

This clonotype showed up many times. CDR3 sequence reads: CASSYRAGGYNEQFF. Here the CDR3 DNA reads TGTGCCAGCAGTTACCGAGCGGGGGGCTACAATGAGCAGTTCTTC. The chain couples TRBV6-2 or TRBV6-3 to TRBJ2-1; 9 bases match TRBD2. V was clipped by 2 bases and J by 3 bases; unmatched bases: 2. CDR1 is MNHEY, CDR2 SVGEGT, per germline. The CDR3 is made up of 15 amino acids.

This clonotype has only a few counts. The gene calls are TRBV6-2 or TRBV6-3 and TRBJ1-1; D is undetermined. The CDR3 runs to 13 residues. The ends were cut back, 7 bases at V and 4 bases at J, with 13 bases in the middle. CDR1 and CDR2 from the germline V gene are MNHEY and SVGEGT. The CDR3 sequence: CASTDTPATEAFF. In DNA form, the CDR3 reads TGTGCCAGCACCGATACACCGGCCACTGAAGCTTTCTTT.

This clonotype was seen at least ten times. The chain employs TRBV20-1 and TRBJ2-1; 7 bases line up with TRBD1. CDR1 and CDR2 from the germline V gene are DFQATT and SNEGSKA (reference sequence). With V trimmed by 1 base and J by 3 bases, 3 bases remained unmatched. The CDR3 extends over 14 amino acids. As DNA, the CDR3 is TGCAGTGCTAGAGTACAGGGGTTCTACAATGAGCAGTTCTTC. It yields the protein CSARVQGFYNEQFF.

This sequence joins TRBV6-4 and TRBJ2-5; 8 positions agree with TRBD1. CDR1 and CDR2 from the germline V gene are MRHNA and SNTAGT. The CDR3 has 15 residues. V was clipped by 7 bases and J by 4 bases; unmatched bases: 11. The CDR3 spells CASMPRDRSTETQYF. CDR3 coding DNA: TGTGCCAGCATGCCCCGGGACAGGTCCACAGAGACCCAGTACTTC.

This clonotype was detected ten times or more. This chain joins TRBV5-1 and TRBJ2-7, with D perhaps given as TRBD1 or TRBD2 (5 bases each). The CDR3 extends over 15 amino acids. In germline, CDR1 is SGHRS, CDR2 YFSETQ. The V end lost 2 bases, the J end lost 0 bases, and 12 bases lay between the germline ends. CDR3 nucleotide sequence: TGCGCCAGCAGCTTTGGGGGTACCGGCTCCTACGAGCAGTACTTC. Its translation is CASSFGGTGSYEQYF.

In this sample, this clonotype turned up many times. The V call is TRBV10-1, the J call TRBJ2-3; the match to TRBD1 covers 7 bases. The CDR3 is made up of 14 amino acids. Trimming removed 7 bases from V and 4 bases from J; junction bases left unmatched: 8. CDR1 is WNHNN and CDR2 is SYGVQD in the germline V gene (reference sequence). CDR3 amino acids: CASKGTDKADTQYF. DNA for the CDR3: TGCGCCAGCAAAGGGACAGATAAAGCAGATACGCAGTATTTT.

This clonotype showed up many times. The rearrangement joins TRBV7-2 to TRBJ2-7; 9 positions match TRBD1. This CDR3 region has 15 residues. The germline CDR1 and CDR2 sequences are SGHTA and FQGNSA. Trimming at V came to 2 bases and at J to 7 bases, leaving 9 bases not matched to a gene. CDR3 protein: CASSLYGDRAQEQYF. The DNA of the CDR3 is TGTGCCAGCAGCTTATACGGGGACAGGGCGCAAGAGCAGTACTTC.

This clonotype was counted many times. V and J are TRBV6-5 and TRBJ2-3; D might be TRBD1 or TRBD2, each matching 6 bases. Per germline, CDR1 MNHEY and CDR2 SVGAGI. The CDR3 length is 15 residues. The V gene lost 1 base and the J gene lost 3 bases, with 11 bases spanning the gap. CDR3 in amino acids: CASSYWGAETDTQYF. For the CDR3, the DNA is TGTGCCAGCAGTTACTGGGGGGCCGAGACAGATACGCAGTATTTT.

This clonotype was counted many times. V usage is TRBV20-1 and J usage is TRBJ1-5; a weak D match, TRBD1 (5 bases). The CDR3 extends over 14 amino acids. V lost 3 bases to trimming and J lost 6 bases, with 15 bases between them. The germline V gene has CDR1 DFQATT and CDR2 SNEGSKA (reference sequence). CDR3 loop: CSASGRVRGQPQHF. The CDR3 nucleotides read TGCAGTGCTAGCGGCAGGGTAAGGGGTCAGCCCCAGCATTTT.